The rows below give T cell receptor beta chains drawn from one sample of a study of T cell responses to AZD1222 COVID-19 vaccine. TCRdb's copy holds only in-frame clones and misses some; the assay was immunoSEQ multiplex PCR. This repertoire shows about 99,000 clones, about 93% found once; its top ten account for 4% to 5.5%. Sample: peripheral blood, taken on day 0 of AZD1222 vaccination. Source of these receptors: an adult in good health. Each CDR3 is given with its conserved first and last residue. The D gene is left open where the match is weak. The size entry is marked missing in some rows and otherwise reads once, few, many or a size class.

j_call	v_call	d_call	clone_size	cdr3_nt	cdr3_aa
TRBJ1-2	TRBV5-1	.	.	TGCGCCAGCAGCTTGATTCGGGACGGGCGAGGCTACACCTTC	CASSLIRDGRGYTF
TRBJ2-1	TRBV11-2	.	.	TGTGCCAGCAGGCCCATACAGGGTTATAGGGGCAATGAGCAGTTCTTC	CASRPIQGYRGNEQFF
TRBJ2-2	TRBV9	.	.	TGTGCCAGCAGCGTAGGGGTCTATAGAAACACCGGGGAGCTGTTTTTT	CASSVGVYRNTGELFF
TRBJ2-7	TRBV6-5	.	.	TGTGCCAGCAGTTACGGGAAATACGACTACGAGCAGTACTTC	CASSYGKYDYEQYF
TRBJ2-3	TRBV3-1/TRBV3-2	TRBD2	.	TGTGCCAGCAGCCAAGCTGGGACTAGCGGGAGTCCGGCAGATACGCAGTATTTT	CASSQAGTSGSPADTQYF
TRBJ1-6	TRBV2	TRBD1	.	TGTGCCAGCAGTAAGACAGGGGGCGGTTCACCCCTCCACTTT	CASSKTGGGSPLHF
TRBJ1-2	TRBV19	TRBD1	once	TGTGCCAGTAGTATCGACAGGGGATCAATCTATGGCTACACCTTC	CASSIDRGSIYGYTF
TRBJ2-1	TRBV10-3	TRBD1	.	TGTGCCATCCGTACCGACAGGGGAGACAATGAGCAGTTCTTC	CAIRTDRGDNEQFF
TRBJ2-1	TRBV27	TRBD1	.	TGTGCCAGCAGTCCGGGACAGGGTGGGGGAAATGAGCAGTTCTTC	CASSPGQGGGNEQFF
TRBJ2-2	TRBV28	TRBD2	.	TGTGCCAGCAGTTTTGCGCGGGAGGGGGCCGGGGAGCTGTTTTTT	CASSFAREGAGELFF
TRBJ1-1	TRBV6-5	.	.	TGTGCCAGCAGTTACGACAGGAGGAACACTGAAGCTTTCTTT	CASSYDRRNTEAFF
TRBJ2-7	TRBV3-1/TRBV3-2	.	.	TGTGCCAGCAGCCAGACCCCGGGCTCCGCTTACGAGCAGTACTTC	CASSQTPGSAYEQYF
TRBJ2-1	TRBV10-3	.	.	TGTGCCATCAGTGAGAGACGGAATGAGCAGTTCTTC	CAISERRNEQFF
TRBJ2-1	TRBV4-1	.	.	TGCGCCAGCAGCCAAGGGCGTAGGGCCAATGAGCAGTTCTTC	CASSQGRRANEQFF
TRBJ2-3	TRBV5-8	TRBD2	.	TGTGCCAGCAGCTTGGCCGGGACTAGCGGGAGAGATACGCAGTATTTT	CASSLAGTSGRDTQYF
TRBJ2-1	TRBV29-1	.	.	TGCAGCGTTGTCTCCAGGGGTGAATGGAATGAGCAGTTCTTC	CSVVSRGEWNEQFF
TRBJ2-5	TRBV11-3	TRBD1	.	TGTGCCAGCAGCCAGGGGGCAAGAGAGACCCAGTACTTC	CASSQGARETQYF